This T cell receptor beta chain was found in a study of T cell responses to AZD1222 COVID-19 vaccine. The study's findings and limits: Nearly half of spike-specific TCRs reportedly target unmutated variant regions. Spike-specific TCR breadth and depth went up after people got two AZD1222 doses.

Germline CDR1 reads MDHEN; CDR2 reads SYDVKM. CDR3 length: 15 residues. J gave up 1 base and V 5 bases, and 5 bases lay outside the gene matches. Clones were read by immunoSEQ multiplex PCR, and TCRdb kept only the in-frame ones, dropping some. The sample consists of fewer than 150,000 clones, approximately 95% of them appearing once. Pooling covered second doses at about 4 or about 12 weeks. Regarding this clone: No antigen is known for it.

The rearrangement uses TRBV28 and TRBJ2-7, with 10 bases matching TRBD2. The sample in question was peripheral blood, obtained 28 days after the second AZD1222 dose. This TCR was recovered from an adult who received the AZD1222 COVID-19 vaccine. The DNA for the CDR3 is TGTGCCAGCAGTCTAGCGGGGGCCATATCCTACGAGCAGTACTTC. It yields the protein CASSLAGAISYEQYF.